This T cell receptor (beta chain) appears in the sequencing data of a study of post-analysis software for immune sequencing data (dated by TCRdb to 2015 to 2017). Looking at the study overall: Relapsing-remitting, secondary progressive and progressive-relapsing multiple sclerosis were recorded as disease courses, and subtype annotation was lacking for some patients. The patient repertoires were compared against 11 previously published healthy control repertoires obtained from donors aged about 6 to 26 years. A subset of samples was prepared in parallel using single-end sample barcoding, then pooled and co-amplified after Illumina adapter ligation. Results the study describes overall, beyond this receptor: Significantly higher frequencies in patients than in controls were found for five or six TRBV segments, including TRBV5-6, TRBV5-1 and TRBV20-1. Compared with controls, multiple sclerosis patients had significantly lower normalized Chao1 diversity, a finding suggesting substantial peripheral T-cell clonal expansion. The multiple sclerosis patient group was slightly younger than the control group. Strong co-clustering of samples prepared in the same batch was shown by direct clustering with F measure, prompting a batch-effect correction.

The CDR3 holds 16 amino acids from the cysteine to the phenylalanine. Left in the record is the CDR3 DNA by itself, 48 bases read in frame from the first base. Reading the germline V gene gives CDR1 SGHRS and CDR2 YFSETQ. The germline V end is reduced by 0 bases and the J end by 0 bases; junction bases left unmatched: 3. Comment on this clonotype: The antigen it binds to is not known. Base quality data are lacking; no much larger clone is found one base away.

Receptor libraries were prepared by PCR. The sequencer listed for this sample is Illumina HiSeq 2500. Unique molecular identifiers were incorporated into TCR beta cDNA libraries to reduce PCR and sequencing biases. Roughly 0.5 million cDNA molecules were obtained per 1 to 10 million input T cells, so each molecule approximated one T cell. Patient libraries were prepared and sequenced with the same protocol used for the earlier healthy control dataset. Samples belonging to the same batch were prepared together, multiplexed and sequenced on a shared HiSeq lane. Under the source paper's analysis protocol: Raw barcoded reads were processed with MIGEC, discarding single-read molecular identifier groups before consensus assembly and CDR3 extraction. Clonotype tables were post-analysed with VDJtools, and diversity was normalized by down-sampling all datasets to the smallest sample size. Repertoire overlap clustering matched CDR3 amino acid but not nucleotide sequences to correct batch-related cross-sample contamination. In TCRdb, the public reads were trimmed at Q25 with fastp and aligned with MiXCR, with productive beta chains retained. A single entry per CDR3 protein holds the most common genes and DNA from its merged rows. What appears here as the V and J calls and clone size reflects TCRdb's work, not the paper's. Recorded for this sample are 500,000 to 600,000 distinct CDR3 sequences; roughly two fifths of them occurred a single time. The top ten constitute under 2% of the sample.

TCR beta repertoires were profiled from peripheral blood of roughly twelve young patients with multiple sclerosis to demonstrate the VDJtools post-analysis software. The patients with multiple sclerosis were children and adolescents between roughly 6 and 17 years of age. The TCR was taken from a girl aged 10 to 17 with multiple sclerosis. Input material: blood. The sequence is built from TRBV5-1 and TRBJ2-1, with 7 middle bases fitting TRBD2. CDR3 reads: CASSLGSGLSYNEQFF. Read as DNA, the sequence is TGCGCCAGCAGCTTGGGTAGCGGGCTCTCCTACAATGAGCAGTTCTTC.